Below are 19 T cell receptor beta chains sequenced from a single sample in a study of cytomegalovirus exposure and HLA in healthy donors. Both 60 Vbeta primers and 13 Jbeta primers went into the PCR. Data came from immunoSEQ multiplex PCR; TCRdb stores just in-frame clones and leaves some out. The sample yields fewer than 250,000 clones, approximately 80% seen once. Sample: PBMCs. All receptors derive from a man younger than 45 in good health and CMV-seronegative.

This clone was picked up a small number of times. The chain combines TRBV4-1 with TRBJ1-4; 7 bases line up with TRBD1. The CDR3 spans 14 residues. Unmatched junction bases numbered 8, after V lost 5 bases and J lost 8 bases. CDR1 and CDR2 from the germline V gene are MGHRA and YSYEKL. CDR3 DNA sequence: TGCGCCAGCAGCTCACCTCTGGACAGGGAAAAACTGTTTTTT. This codes for CASSSPLDREKLFF.

The V call is TRBV7-6, the J call TRBJ2-7; TRBD2 is a possible D gene (6 bases). V was trimmed by 3 bases and J by 1 base, leaving 13 bases between them. Germline V gene data show CDR1 as SGHVS and CDR2 as FNYEAQ. The CDR3 loop spans 15 amino acids. The DNA of the CDR3 is TGTGCCAGCAGCTTTGGAGCGGGCAGGTCCTACGAGCAGTACTTC. It is translated as CASSFGAGRSYEQYF.

This rearrangement joins TRBV7-9 to TRBJ1-2; 7 bases agree with TRBD1. With V trimmed by 1 base and J by 7 bases, 12 bases remained unmatched. The germline V gene encodes CDR1 SEHNR and CDR2 FQNEAQ (reference sequence). This CDR3 is 16 amino acids long. Here the CDR3 reads CASSLDRPQGRSGYTF. CDR3 in DNA: TGTGCCAGCAGCTTAGATAGGCCACAGGGGAGGAGTGGCTACACCTTC.

The chain is built from TRBV5-1 and TRBJ1-4; D gene ambiguous. V lost 2 bases and J lost 0, with 11 bases in between. The CDR3 contains 16 residues. Germline V gene sequence: CDR1 SGHRS, CDR2 YFSETQ. This CDR3 reads CASSFRPDATNEKLFF. The CDR3 nucleotides read TGCGCCAGCAGCTTCCGCCCAGATGCAACTAATGAAAAACTGTTTTTT. Variable domain in full (rest from reference TRBV5-1 and TRBJ1-4): KAGVTQTPRYLIKTRGQQVTLSCSPISGHRSVSWYQQTPGQGLQFLFEYFSETQRNKGNFPGRFSGRQFSNSRSEMNVSTLELGDSALYLCASSFRPDATNEKLFFGSGTQLSVL.

The chain uses TRBV7-3 and TRBJ1-3, with 10 bases fitting TRBD1. With V trimmed by 3 bases and J by 3 bases, 8 bases remained unmatched. This CDR3 region has 17 residues. Germline V gene lookup returns CDR1 SGHTA and CDR2 FQGTGA. The CDR3 loop is CASSLTCGQGVGNTIYF. The CDR3 DNA reads as TGTGCCAGCAGCTTGACTTGTGGACAGGGGGTTGGAAACACCATATATTTT. The whole variable domain, remainder taken from reference TRBV7-3 and TRBJ1-3, is GAGVSQTPSNKVTEKGKYVELRCDPISGHTALYWYRQSLGQGPEFLIYFQGTGAADDSGLPNDRFFAVRPEGSVSTLKIQRTERGDSAVYLCASSLTCGQGVGNTIYFGEGSWLTVV.

This clone was counted a few times. This chain links TRBV7-3 with TRBJ1-4; 9 bases map to TRBD1. V lost 6 bases to trimming and J lost 0 bases; unmatched junction nucleotides: 17. Looked up from germline, CDR1 is SGHTA and CDR2 is FQGTGA. The CDR3 extends over 20 amino acids. Here the CDR3 DNA reads TGTGCCAGCAGTTTCGCCGCTACAGGGGGCGTCCGGGCAACTAATGAAAAACTGTTTTTT. Amino acid sequence: CASSFAATGGVRATNEKLFF. The full variable domain, with the rest looked up from reference TRBV7-3 and TRBJ1-4, is GAGVSQTPSNKVTEKGKYVELRCDPISGHTALYWYRQSLGQGPEFLIYFQGTGAADDSGLPNDRFFAVRPEGSVSTLKIQRTERGDSAVYLCASSFAATGGVRATNEKLFFGSGTQLSVL.

This clone was detected a few times. The genes are TRBV11-2 and TRBJ1-2, with 7 bases aligning to TRBD1. With 7 bases clipped from V and 6 bases from J, the junction kept 14 bases outside the gene matches. CDR3 size: 15 residues. Germline CDR1 and CDR2: SGHAT and FQNNGV. The CDR3: CASNFIPGTVHGYTF. The CDR3 DNA sequence: TGTGCCAGCAATTTTATTCCCGGGACAGTTCATGGCTACACCTTC.

This clone showed up just a few times. The gene calls are TRBV7-2 and TRBJ2-3; 14 bases are a match to TRBD2. The CDR3 runs to 16 residues. Germline lookup yields CDR1 SGHTA and CDR2 FQGNSA. The V gene end was trimmed by 5 bases and the J gene end by 10 bases; junction bases not matched to a gene: 11. CDR3 DNA sequence: TGTGCCAGCAGCCGACTAGCGGGGGGGCCGGAGGTTTCGCAGTATTTT. Encoded protein: CASSRLAGGPEVSQYF.

J is TRBJ2-5 and V is TRBV6-6, with D perhaps TRBD2 (5 bases). CDR3 size: 14 residues. V was pared by 2 bases and J by 5 bases, with 12 bases between. Per the germline V gene, CDR1 is MNHNY and CDR2 is SVGAGI (reference sequence). CDR3 nucleotide sequence: TGTGCCAGCAGTTACGCCAAAGAGCGGGAGACCCAGTACTTC. Its translation: CASSYAKERETQYF.

V and J are TRBV5-1 and TRBJ2-3; TRBD2 matches 7 bases. CDR1 is SGHRS and CDR2 is YFSETQ in the germline V gene. With V trimmed by 1 base and J by 1 base, 3 bases remained unmatched. There are 15 residues in the CDR3. In DNA form, the CDR3 reads TGCGCCAGCAGCTTGCCCCTAGCGGGCACAGATACGCAGTATTTT. This encodes CASSLPLAGTDTQYF.

The rearrangement joins TRBV27 to TRBJ2-1; D perhaps matches TRBD1 (6 bases). The CDR3 has 13 residues. The V and J ends lost 3 bases and 8 bases respectively, with 11 bases between them. CDR1 and CDR2 (germline): MNHEY, SMNVEV (reference sequence). The CDR3 loop is CASSFQGLDEQFF. The CDR3 DNA reads TGTGCCAGCAGTTTCCAGGGGCTGGATGAGCAGTTCTTC.

The V gene is TRBV5-8, the J gene TRBJ2-1, with D possibly being TRBD2 (7 bases). The germline CDR1 and CDR2 sequences are SGHTS and YDEGEE. This CDR3 is 15 amino acids long. Trimming cost V 0 bases and J 8 bases, with 15 bases left between them. The DNA for the CDR3 is TGTGCCAGCAGCTTGGCCCTCAGGGGAGGGCATGAGCAGTTCTTC. Translated, it gives CASSLALRGGHEQFF.

The CDR3 sequence is CASSPKDISEQYF. The CDR3 DNA reads TGTGCCAGCTCACCTAAGGACATAAGCGAGCAGTACTTC. The V gene is TRBV18, the J gene TRBJ2-7; maybe TRBD1 (5 bases). CDR1 KGHSH and CDR2 LQKENI come from the germline V gene. Between the trimmed V and J ends, which lost 3 bases and 6 bases, there was a span of 12 bases. This CDR3 is 13 amino acids long. The whole variable domain, remainder taken from reference TRBV18 and TRBJ2-7, is NAGVMQNPRHLVRRRGQEARLRCSPMKGHSHVYWYRQLPEEGLKFMVYLQKENIIDESGMPKERFSAEFPKEGPSILRIQQVVRGDSAAYFCASSPKDISEQYFGPGTRLTVT.

The rearrangement links TRBV7-9 to TRBJ1-4; possible D gene TRBD1, 6 bases. Germline V gene lookup returns CDR1 SEHNR and CDR2 FQNEAQ (reference sequence). This CDR3 contains 16 residues. Between the trimmed V and J ends, which lost 5 bases and 2 bases, there was a span of 15 bases. The CDR3 here is CASSDRQDSTNEKLFF. The CDR3 nucleotides read TGTGCCAGCAGCGACAGACAGGACTCGACTAATGAAAAACTGTTTTTT.

V usage is TRBV10-1 and J usage is TRBJ1-3; TRBD1 aligns across 8 bases. The ends lost 5 bases at V and 2 bases at J; junction bases unmatched: 5. From germline, CDR1 is WNHNN and CDR2 SYGVQD (reference sequence). The CDR3 contains 15 residues. The CDR3 loop is CASSPGQGPGNTIYF. The CDR3 nucleotides read TGCGCCAGCAGTCCAGGACAGGGTCCTGGAAACACCATATATTTT.

This chain links TRBV11-2 with TRBJ2-5, with D maybe TRBD1 (6 bases). Trimming took off 5 bases at V and 6 bases at J, with 19 bases between the two ends. This CDR3 is built from 15 residues. CDR1 SGHAT and CDR2 FQNNGV come from the germline V gene. CDR3 bases: TGTGCCAGCAGCAAAACTACAGGGACGGCAAAGACCCAGTACTTC. It specifies CASSKTTGTAKTQYF.

The V call is TRBV6-6, the J call TRBJ1-5; TRBD1 matches at 10 bases. V was pared by 0 bases and J by 5 bases, with 4 bases of the junction left unmatched. CDR1 is MNHNY and CDR2 is SVGAGI in the germline V gene (reference sequence). The CDR3 spans 16 residues. The CDR3 region has the DNA TGTGCCAGCAGTTACTCGGGGGGACAGGGGCATCAGCCCCAGCATTTT. It translates to CASSYSGGQGHQPQHF.

This chain connects TRBV27 to TRBJ2-4; D possibly corresponds to TRBD1 (5 bases). The CDR3 is made up of 15 amino acids. The V end was cut by 6 bases, the J end by 1 base, with 13 bases between. The V gene's germline CDR1 is MNHEY and CDR2 SMNVEV (reference sequence). The CDR3 loop is CASRTGIWAKNIQYF. The CDR3 DNA reads TGTGCCAGCAGAACAGGAATCTGGGCCAAAAACATTCAGTACTTC.

CDR3 sequence: CATSSRGVGYTF. CDR3 nucleotides: TGTGCCACCAGCTCCAGGGGGGTTGGCTACACCTTC. The gene calls are TRBV15 and TRBJ1-2, with 7 positions matching TRBD1. Germline CDR1 and CDR2: LNHNV and YYDKDF (reference sequence). CDR3 size: 12 residues. V lost 5 bases, J lost 7 bases, and 4 bases stayed unmatched.